Below are 7 T cell receptor beta chains sequenced from a single sample in a study of blood T cell repertoires in COVID-19. Repertoires were generated with immunoSEQ multiplex PCR, while TCRdb's copy carries only in-frame clones and drops some. The repertoire has about 30,000 clones, more than 75% of them found once; the top ten carry 12%. Sequenced input: peripheral blood. The receptors shown here come from a human donor in a cohort sampled during active COVID-19. The donor label of this sample is uncertain.

The J gene is TRBJ1-5, the V gene TRBV28; D is uncertain. The V end lost 5 bases, the J end lost 0 bases, and 14 bases lay between the germline ends. CDR1 is MDHEN and CDR2 is SYDVKM in the germline V gene. The CDR3 has 16 residues. The CDR3 sequence is CASSAPGGFSNQPQHF. The CDR3 DNA follows: TGTGCCAGCAGTGCCCCGGGAGGGTTTAGCAATCAGCCCCAGCATTTT.

The chain carries TRBV13 and TRBJ2-7; 7 bases map to TRBD1. V trimming: 4 bases; J trimming: 6 bases; junction bases outside the gene matches: 9. The V gene's germline CDR1 is PRHDT and CDR2 FYEKMQ (reference sequence). This CDR3 is built from 14 residues. CDR3 DNA sequence: TGTGCCAGCAGCTCGACAGGGATCCGCTCCGAGCAGTACTTC. It codes for CASSSTGIRSEQYF.

DNA for the CDR3: TGTGCCAGCAAGGAGGGCCTAAGAACAGATACGCAGTATTTT. Protein product: CASKEGLRTDTQYF. The chain combines TRBV7-9 with TRBJ2-3; TRBD2 is a possible D gene (6 bases). Trimming removed 7 bases from V and 3 bases from J, with 14 bases in between. Germline V CDR1 and CDR2: SEHNR, FQNEAQ (reference sequence). This CDR3 comprises 14 residues.

This chain uses TRBV2 with TRBJ2-5; TRBD1 matches 7 bases. The CDR3 totals 15 residues. Trimming at V came to 6 bases and at J to 9 bases, leaving 16 bases not matched to a gene. Germline lookup yields CDR1 SNHLY and CDR2 FYNNEI. CDR3 loop: CASRTTGTAVGAQYF. CDR3 nucleotide sequence: TGTGCCAGCAGGACTACCGGGACAGCGGTGGGGGCCCAGTACTTC.

This clone has a handful of counts. V gene TRBV28 combines with J gene TRBJ1-5; 7 bases match TRBD1. The ends lost 6 bases at V and 9 bases at J; junction bases unmatched: 11. The CDR3 runs 14 residues. Germline assignment: CDR1 MDHEN and CDR2 SYDVKM. CDR3 sequence reads: CASSPGQPGRPQHF. In DNA form, the CDR3 reads TGTGCCAGCAGCCCGGGACAGCCGGGACGGCCCCAGCATTTT.

The chain employs TRBV5-6 and TRBJ2-5; 10 positions agree with TRBD2. Germline trimming cut 4 bases from V and 1 base from J; bases unmatched to any gene: 7. The germline V gene encodes CDR1 SGHDT and CDR2 YYEEEE. The CDR3 has 16 residues. The chain's CDR3 is CASSTGLAEAQETQYF. CDR3 in DNA: TGTGCCAGCAGCACCGGACTAGCGGAGGCCCAAGAGACCCAGTACTTC. Variable domain in full (rest from reference TRBV5-6 and TRBJ2-5): DAGVTQSPTHLIKTRGQQVTLRCSPKSGHDTVSWYQQALGQGPQFIFQYYEEEERQRGNFPDRFSGHQFPNYSSELNVNALLLGDSALYLCASSTGLAEAQETQYFGPGTRLLVL.

The chain uses TRBV6-2 or TRBV6-3 and TRBJ2-7; TRBD1 matches 11 bases. The CDR3 sequence is 14 residues long. The germline CDR1 and CDR2 sequences are MNHEY and SVGEGT. The trim removed 4 bases at V and 6 bases at J, leaving 5 bases unmatched. CDR3 loop: CASSLGQGVVEQYF. In DNA form, the CDR3 reads TGTGCCAGCAGTTTGGGACAGGGGGTTGTCGAGCAGTACTTC.